These 8 T cell receptor beta chains share one sample of origin, sequenced in a study of T cell repertoires in cytomegalovirus infection (dated by TCRdb to between 2017 and 2020). Sequencing was performed on an Illumina HiSeq 1500. TCRdb handled the public reads itself, with Q25 trimming in fastp and clone calling in MiXCR, and kept productive beta chains. Rows merge per CDR3 protein into single entries with the most common DNA and genes. This sample has 160,000 or so distinct CDR3 sequences in its table, and around 20% of those were observed once. Over 9.5% of the sample is taken by the ten largest. The sample taken for sequencing was PBMCs. All receptors come from a human donor in good health (CMV status not recorded). Some clones in this sample may be carry-over from other donors' samples.

This clonotype has only a few counts. This chain uses TRBV2 with TRBJ2-7, with D hard to call. Trimming cost V 8 bases and J 3 bases, with 14 bases left between them. The CDR3 sequence is 13 residues long. Germline loops: CDR1 SNHLY, CDR2 FYNNEI. CDR3 DNA sequence: TGTGCCAGCGCCGAGGACGGGCGCTACGAGCAGTACTTC. It specifies CASAEDGRYEQYF.

The chain carries TRBV29-1 and TRBJ1-3, with D perhaps TRBD1 (6 bases). The CDR3 runs 13 residues. Germline-derived CDR1 and CDR2 are SQVTM and ANQGSEA. Trimming took 3 bases from V and 4 from J, leaving 10 bases between them. Here the CDR3 reads CSVDNRAGNTIYF. CDR3 nucleotides: TGCAGCGTTGACAACAGGGCAGGAAACACCATATATTTT.

This clonotype showed up just a few times. This chain joins TRBV20-1 and TRBJ2-1; 8 positions agree with TRBD1. V trimming: 3 bases; J trimming: 7 bases; junction bases outside the gene matches: 8. CDR3 length: 14 amino acids. CDR1 is DFQATT and CDR2 is SNEGSKA in the germline V gene (reference sequence). The chain's CDR3 is CSASIPTGGNEQFF. In DNA, the CDR3 is TGCAGTGCTAGCATTCCTACAGGGGGGAATGAGCAGTTCTTC.

This clonotype occurred many times. The chain uses TRBV5-1 and TRBJ1-1; TRBD1 aligns across 10 bases. V lost 4 bases to trimming and J lost 1 base; unmatched junction nucleotides: 4. Germline values: CDR1 SGHRS, CDR2 YFSETQ. This CDR3 is 15 amino acids long. CDR3 residues: CASSPRTGGNTEAFF. CDR3 sequence (DNA): TGCGCCAGCAGCCCCCGGACAGGGGGGAACACTGAAGCTTTCTTT.

The J gene is TRBJ2-1, the V gene TRBV28; 7 positions agree with TRBD1. Germline CDR1 reads MDHEN; CDR2 reads SYDVKM. The CDR3 totals 17 residues. J lost 7 bases, V lost 1 base, and 13 bases had no gene match. The chain's CDR3 is CASSLYQGVARGNEQFF. DNA of the CDR3: TGTGCCAGCAGTTTATATCAGGGGGTAGCGAGGGGTAATGAGCAGTTCTTC. The full variable domain, rest sourced from reference TRBV28 and TRBJ2-1, is DVKVTQSSRYLVKRTGEKVFLECVQDMDHENMFWYRQDPGLGLRLIYFSYDVKMKEKGDIPEGYSVSREKKERFSLILESASTNQTSMYLCASSLYQGVARGNEQFFGPGTRLTVL.

This clonotype came up many times. The rearrangement joins TRBV4-1 to TRBJ1-5, with TRBD1 identical over 12 bases. Germline assignment: CDR1 MGHRA and CDR2 YSYEKL. The trim removed 5 bases at V and 9 bases at J, leaving 11 bases unmatched. The CDR3 is 16 amino acids. The CDR3 DNA reads TGCGCCAGCAGCTCCGGGACAGGGGGCGTTACATGGCCCCAGCATTTT. Encoded protein: CASSSGTGGVTWPQHF.

The rearrangement joins TRBV27 to TRBJ2-7; unclear D gene. V was cut by 8 bases and J by 2 bases, with 19 bases left in between. Germline CDR1 and CDR2: MNHEY and SMNVEV (reference sequence). The CDR3 sequence is 15 residues long. The CDR3 nucleotides are TGTGCCAGCCCATCAAAAGGATCACCGACCTACGAGCAGTACTTC. Encoded protein: CASPSKGSPTYEQYF.

This clonotype appeared a few times. The V and J genes are TRBV20-1 and TRBJ1-4; D unresolved. The length of the CDR3 is 13 residues. The ends were cut back, 8 bases at V and 1 base at J, with 11 bases in the middle. Germline CDR1 and CDR2: DFQATT and SNEGSKA (reference sequence). Here the CDR3 DNA reads TGCAGTACACCCCAGGAAACTAATGAAAAACTGTTTTTT. Protein: CSTPQETNEKLFF.